The 10 T cell receptor beta chains listed next were all sequenced from one sample in a study of cytomegalovirus exposure and HLA in healthy donors. It was with 60 Vbeta and 13 Jbeta primers that the PCR ran. Here immunoSEQ multiplex PCR was the method, and the copy in TCRdb shows in-frame clones only, minus some. The sample records about 120,000 clones, around two thirds being singletons. Sequenced material: PBMCs. Receptor source: a woman aged 35 to 49 in good health and CMV-seropositive.

The chain uses TRBV29-1 and TRBJ1-1, with TRBD1 matching over 9 bases. CDR1 is SQVTM, CDR2 ANQGSEA, per germline. J gave up 4 bases and V 7 bases, and 7 bases lay outside the gene matches. The length of the CDR3 is 13 residues. CDR3 sequence reads: CSAGTGWSTEAFF. The CDR3 region has the DNA TGCAGCGCCGGGACAGGGTGGAGCACTGAAGCTTTCTTT.

This chain joins TRBV5-4 and TRBJ2-7, with TRBD1 matching 8 bases. Germline CDR1 and CDR2: SGHNT and YYREEE (reference sequence). The CDR3 is 14 amino acids. J gave up 6 bases and V 1 base, and 6 bases lay outside the gene matches. CDR3 amino acids: CASSLLGQASEQYF. CDR3 DNA: TGTGCCAGCAGCTTGTTGGGACAGGCGTCCGAGCAGTACTTC.

The chain recombines TRBV7-2 with TRBJ2-1, with 9 bases aligning to TRBD1. CDR1 and CDR2 from the germline V gene are SGHTA and FQGNSA. The ends lost 5 bases at V and 9 bases at J; junction bases unmatched: 8. The CDR3 consists of 14 residues. CDR3 in amino acids: CASSTRTGDIEQFF. The CDR3 DNA reads as TGTGCCAGCAGCACCCGGACAGGGGACATTGAGCAGTTCTTC.

This chain joins TRBV6-1 and TRBJ1-4; perhaps TRBD1 as D (5 bases). V was trimmed by 0 bases and J by 11 bases, leaving 10 bases between them. Germline lookup yields CDR1 MNHNS and CDR2 SASEGT. CDR3 length equals 13 residues. CDR3 region: CASSEARGGKLFF. In DNA form, the CDR3 reads TGTGCCAGCAGTGAAGCGAGGGGAGGGAAACTGTTTTTT.

The table lists this clone with a few counts. The genes are TRBV11-2 and TRBJ2-7; TRBD1 matches 10 bases. This CDR3 has 14 amino acids. V dropped 5 bases and J dropped 2; count of bases not matched to a gene: 3. CDR1 and CDR2 from the germline V gene are SGHAT and FQNNGV. CDR3 sequence: CASSAGTGAYEQYF. The CDR3 region has the DNA TGTGCCAGCAGCGCCGGGACAGGGGCCTACGAGCAGTACTTC.

This clone came up a few times. The V gene is TRBV4-2, the J gene TRBJ1-2; D unresolved. Germline loops: CDR1 LGHNA, CDR2 YNFKEQ. V was clipped by 0 bases and J by 8 bases, with 10 bases between them. The CDR3 has 13 amino acids. The CDR3 here is CASSQDQSGGYTF. The CDR3 nucleotides are TGTGCCAGCAGCCAAGATCAAAGCGGGGGCTACACCTTC.

The chain is built from TRBV7-8 and TRBJ2-7; 9 bases agree with TRBD1. V trimming: 2 bases; J trimming: 5 bases; junction bases outside the gene matches: 13. This CDR3 region has 17 residues. Germline V gene lookup returns CDR1 SGHVS and CDR2 FQNEAQ. The chain's CDR3 is CASSLWGAGQGVDEQYF. CDR3 in DNA: TGTGCCAGCAGCTTATGGGGCGCGGGACAGGGTGTTGACGAGCAGTACTTC.

The chain links TRBV11-1 to TRBJ2-5, with 11 positions matching TRBD2. CDR1 is SGHAT, CDR2 FQDESV, per germline (reference sequence). J gave up 2 bases and V 5 bases, and 4 bases lay outside the gene matches. The CDR3 has 15 amino acids. Written as DNA, the CDR3 is TGTGCCAGCAGCCGTAGCGGGGGGGCTCAAGAGACCCAGTACTTC. Translated: CASSRSGGAQETQYF.

V and J are TRBV15 and TRBJ1-5, with a tentative D call TRBD1 (5 bases). Germline CDR1 LNHNV, CDR2 YYDKDF (reference sequence). This CDR3 is built from 15 residues. Deletions cut 0 bases from V and 7 bases from J, with 13 bases between. The CDR3 region has the DNA TGTGCCACCAGCAGAGAAAGGGGATTGGGACAGCCCCAGCATTTT. It specifies CATSRERGLGQPQHF.

This clone showed up many times. J is TRBJ1-1 and V is TRBV7-2, with TRBD1 as a possible D gene (5 bases). V was clipped by 5 bases and J by 1 base, with 26 bases between them. Germline CDR1 and CDR2: SGHTA and FQGNSA. CDR3 length equals 19 residues. CDR3 DNA: TGTGCCAGCAGCGAGTACTTTAGGGCAGGGAAGGTGAGGAACACTGAAGCTTTCTTT. This encodes CASSEYFRAGKVRNTEAFF.